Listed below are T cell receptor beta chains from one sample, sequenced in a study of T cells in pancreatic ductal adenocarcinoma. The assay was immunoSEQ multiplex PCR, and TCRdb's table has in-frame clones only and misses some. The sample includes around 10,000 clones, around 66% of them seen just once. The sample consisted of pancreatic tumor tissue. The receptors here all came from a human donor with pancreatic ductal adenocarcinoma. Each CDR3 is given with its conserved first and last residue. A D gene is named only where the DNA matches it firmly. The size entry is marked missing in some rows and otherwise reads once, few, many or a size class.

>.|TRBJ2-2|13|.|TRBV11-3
TGTGCCAGCGAGGAAGAACACACCGGGGAGCTGTTTTTT
CASEEEHTGELFF
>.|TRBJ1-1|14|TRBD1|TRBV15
TGTGCCACCAGCCGACAGGGGTCAAACACTGAAGCTTTCTTT
CATSRQGSNTEAFF
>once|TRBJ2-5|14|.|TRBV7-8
TGTGCCAGCAGCTCAGGCGGGGAAAGAGAGACCCAGTACTTC
CASSSGGERETQYF
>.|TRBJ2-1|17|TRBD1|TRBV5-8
TGTGCCAGCAGCCTTGGACAGGGCCCCCTTGTAGATGGGGAGCAGTTCTTC
CASSLGQGPLVDGEQFF
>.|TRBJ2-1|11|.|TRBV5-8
TGTGCCAGCAGCTTCACGTATGAGCAGTTCTTC
CASSFTYEQFF
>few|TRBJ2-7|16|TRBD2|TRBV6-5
TGTGCCAGCAGTTACACGCCGGGACTAGCACGCTACGAGCAGTACTTC
CASSYTPGLARYEQYF
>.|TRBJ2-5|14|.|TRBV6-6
TGTGCCAGCAGCCATTCTGACAGACAAGAGACCCAGTACTTC
CASSHSDRQETQYF
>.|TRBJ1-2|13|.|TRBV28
TGTGCCAGCAGTTCCCGGGTCTCTTATGGCTACACCTTC
CASSSRVSYGYTF
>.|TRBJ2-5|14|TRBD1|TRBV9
TGTGCCAGCAGCTTTTCTGACAGGGGCGAGACCCAGTACTTC
CASSFSDRGETQYF
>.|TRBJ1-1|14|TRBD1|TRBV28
TGTGCCAGCAGCAGTCCGGGACAGGGGCCTGAAGCTTTCTTT
CASSSPGQGPEAFF
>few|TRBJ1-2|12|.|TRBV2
TGTGCCAGCAGTGTAGGGCCGAAGGGCTACACCTTC
CASSVGPKGYTF
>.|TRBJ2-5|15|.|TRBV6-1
TGTGCCAGCAGTGACCCGGGGAGGGGGCAAGAGACCCAGTACTTC
CASSDPGRGQETQYF
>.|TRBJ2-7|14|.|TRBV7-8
TGTGCCAGCAGCCCCATCGGGAGCTCCTACGAGCAGTACTTC
CASSPIGSSYEQYF
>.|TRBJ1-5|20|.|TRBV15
TGTGCCACCAGCAGAGAGGATCAGGTGGTATGGGTAGTTGGCAATCAGCCCCAGCATTTT
CATSREDQVVWVVGNQPQHF
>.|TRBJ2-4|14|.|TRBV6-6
TGTGCCAGCACTCCTTGGAGGGGACAAAACATTCAGTACTTC
CASTPWRGQNIQYF
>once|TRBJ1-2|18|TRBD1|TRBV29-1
TGCAGCGTCAAGACGGCACGGACAGGGGGAGTAAGGAACTATGGCTACACCTTC
CSVKTARTGGVRNYGYTF
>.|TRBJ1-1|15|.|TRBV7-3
TGTGCCAGCAGCTTGGCAGGGGCGAGGAACACTGAAGCTTTCTTT
CASSLAGARNTEAFF
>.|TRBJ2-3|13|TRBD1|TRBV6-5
TGTGCCAGCAGTTGGGACAGGGGGGGGACGCAGTATTTT
CASSWDRGGTQYF
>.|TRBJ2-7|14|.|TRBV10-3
TGTGCCATCATGTCACCCGAGGGAGGTTACGAGCAGTACTTC
CAIMSPEGGYEQYF
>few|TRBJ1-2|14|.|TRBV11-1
TGTGCCAGCAGCGTTGCAACAGGAAACTATGGCTACACCTTC
CASSVATGNYGYTF
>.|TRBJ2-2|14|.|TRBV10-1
TGCGCCAGCAGTGAGTCAGGGGCGACCGGGGAGCTGTTTTTT
CASSESGATGELFF
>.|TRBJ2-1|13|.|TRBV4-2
TGTGCCAGCAGCGGGGATCTTTACAATGAGCAGTTCTTC
CASSGDLYNEQFF
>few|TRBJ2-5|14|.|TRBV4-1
TGCGCCAGCAGCCAAGGGGCAGGGCGGGAGACCCAGTACTTC
CASSQGAGRETQYF
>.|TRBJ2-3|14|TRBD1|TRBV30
TGTGCCTCTAACGACAGGGGGGCGGGAGATACGCAGTATTTT
CASNDRGAGDTQYF
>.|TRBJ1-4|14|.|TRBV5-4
TGTGCCAGCAGCTTGATGGGGGCGAGCGAAAAACTGTTTTTT
CASSLMGASEKLFF
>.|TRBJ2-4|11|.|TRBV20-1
TGCAGTGCTATCGGGGAAAACATTCAGTACTTC
CSAIGENIQYF
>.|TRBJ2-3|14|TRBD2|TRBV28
TGTGCCAGCAAGCAGGCGGGAGGTACAGATACGCAGTATTTT
CASKQAGGTDTQYF
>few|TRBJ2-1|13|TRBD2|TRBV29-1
TGCAGCGTTGATGTAGCGGGCTACAATGAGCAGTTCTTC
CSVDVAGYNEQFF
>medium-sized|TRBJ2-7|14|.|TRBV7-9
TGTGCCAGCAGCCCCGGGGGATCCGCCTACGAGCAGTACTTC
CASSPGGSAYEQYF
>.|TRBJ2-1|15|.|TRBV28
TGTGCCAGCACCAAGAGGGAGTCCTCCTACAATGAGCAGTTCTTC
CASTKRESSYNEQFF
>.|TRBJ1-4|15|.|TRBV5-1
TGCGCCAGCAGCTTGGCCCAGGCAACTAATGAAAAACTGTTTTTT
CASSLAQATNEKLFF
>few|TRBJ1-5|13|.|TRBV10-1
TGCGCCAGCAGTGCGGCAGTCGATCAGCCCCAGCATTTT
CASSAAVDQPQHF
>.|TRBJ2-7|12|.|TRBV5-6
TGTGCCAGCAGCTTTGGGTACTACGAGCAGTACTTC
CASSFGYYEQYF
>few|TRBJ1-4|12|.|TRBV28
TGTGCCAGCAGTCCCCGACTTGAGGGTCTGTTTTTT
CASSPRLEGLFF
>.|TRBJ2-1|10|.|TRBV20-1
TGCAGTGCAGGGGTTGGGGAGCAGTTCTTC
CSAGVGEQFF
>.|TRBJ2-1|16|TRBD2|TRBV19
TGTGCCAGTAGTATCTTGGGACTAGCGGGGTACAATGAGCAGTTCTTC
CASSILGLAGYNEQFF
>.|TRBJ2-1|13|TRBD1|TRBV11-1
TGTGCCAGTGGGACAGGGGTTATCCATGAGCAGTTCTTC
CASGTGVIHEQFF
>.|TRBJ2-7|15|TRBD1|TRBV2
TGTGCCAGCAGTTACTTCGGGACAGTTGACCACGAGCAGTACTTC
CASSYFGTVDHEQYF
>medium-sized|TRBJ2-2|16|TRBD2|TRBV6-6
TGTGCCAGCAGCCCGCACGTGGGAGGGCGAACCGGGGAGCTGTTTTTT
CASSPHVGGRTGELFF
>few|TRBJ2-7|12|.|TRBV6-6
TGTGCCAGTTACGGGGCCATGAGCGAGCAGTACTTC
CASYGAMSEQYF
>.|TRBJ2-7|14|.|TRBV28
TGTGCCAGCAGTTTTAAAAGGGGCCGCTACGAGCAGTACTTC
CASSFKRGRYEQYF
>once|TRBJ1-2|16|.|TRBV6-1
TGTGCCAGCAGTGAAAGGGTCAGAACAGGGCCTGGTGGCTACACCTTC
CASSERVRTGPGGYTF
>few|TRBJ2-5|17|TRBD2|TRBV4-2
TGTGCCAGCAGCCAAGATCCCCTAACGGGGGGGCAAGAGACCCAGTACTTC
CASSQDPLTGGQETQYF